This passage covers 5 T cell receptor beta chains from one sample sequenced in a study of cytomegalovirus exposure and HLA in healthy donors. The PCR ran on 60 Vbeta and 13 Jbeta primers. Clones were sequenced by immunoSEQ multiplex PCR, and TCRdb holds only the in-frame ones, with some missing. The repertoire holds over 100,000 clones, with around three quarters as singletons. The sequenced material came from PBMCs. All receptors come from a woman under 30 in good health and CMV-seropositive.

The rearrangement links TRBV5-1 to TRBJ2-1, with 11 bases lining up with TRBD2. The CDR3 extends over 16 amino acids. Germline loops: CDR1 SGHRS, CDR2 YFSETQ. V was clipped by 4 bases and J by 2 bases; unmatched bases: 5. The CDR3 region is CASSQLAGVPYNEQFF. CDR3 in DNA: TGCGCCAGCAGCCAACTAGCGGGAGTCCCCTACAATGAGCAGTTCTTC.

This rearrangement joins TRBV10-1 to TRBJ2-7; no clear D gene. CDR3 length: 11 residues. Trimming shortened V by 3 bases and J by 3 bases, and 3 bases separated the two germline ends. The germline V gene has CDR1 WNHNN and CDR2 SYGVQD (reference sequence). This chain's CDR3 is CASSDHYEQYF. The CDR3 DNA sequence: TGCGCCAGCAGTGATCACTACGAGCAGTACTTC.

The chain couples TRBV6-4 to TRBJ2-3; D may be TRBD1 (6 bases). V was clipped by 5 bases and J by 0 bases, with 21 bases between them. This CDR3 has 18 amino acids. In germline, CDR1 is MRHNA, CDR2 SNTAGT. The DNA of the CDR3 is TGTGCCAGCAGTTCACTCTCATACGGGACAACTAGCACAGATACGCAGTATTTT. It specifies CASSSLSYGTTSTDTQYF.

The rearrangement joins TRBV28 to TRBJ1-2; D remains ambiguous. Trimming shortened V by 8 bases and J by 8 bases, and 21 bases separated the two germline ends. CDR3 size: 14 residues. The germline V gene encodes CDR1 MDHEN and CDR2 SYDVKM. The CDR3 region is CASFRSTAERGYTF. DNA of the CDR3: TGTGCCAGCTTCCGCAGCACGGCCGAGCGAGGCTACACCTTC.

This chain connects TRBV7-2 to TRBJ1-5, with D unclear. The CDR3 spans 13 residues. The V gene's germline CDR1 is SGHTA and CDR2 FQGNSA. V shed 3 bases and J shed 1 base, with 4 bases lying between them. In DNA form, the CDR3 reads TGTGCCAGCAGCTTCGAGAGCAATCAGCCCCAGCATTTT. Protein: CASSFESNQPQHF.